The 14 T cell receptor beta chains below come from one sample, sequenced in a study of blood T cell repertoires in COVID-19. This table comes from immunoSEQ multiplex PCR, and its TCRdb copy is limited to in-frame clones, with some not included. The top ten clones hold roughly 3.9% of a sample with tens of thousands of clones, approximately 91% of them seen once. The source material was peripheral blood. All receptors derive from a man aged 45-65 years with acute or convalescent COVID-19.

In nucleotides, the CDR3 is TGTGCCAGCAGCCCAAGAGGGGGAGGGGGCTACGAGCAGTACTTC. Translation: CASSPRGGGGYEQYF. V is TRBV9 and J is TRBJ2-7; perhaps TRBD2 as D (7 bases). CDR1 SGDLS and CDR2 YYNGEE come from the germline V gene. CDR3 length equals 15 residues. V lost 4 bases, J lost 3 bases, and 17 bases lay in between.

J is TRBJ2-7 and V is TRBV9; 12 bases line up with TRBD1. The CDR3 spans 16 residues. Germline lookup yields CDR1 SGDLS and CDR2 YYNGEE. J was trimmed by 3 bases and V by 0 bases; bases with no gene match: 4. DNA of the CDR3: TGTGCCAGCAGCGTAGGGGGACAGGGGGCTTACTACGAGCAGTACTTC. It translates to CASSVGGQGAYYEQYF.

This sequence joins TRBV5-8 and TRBJ2-7; D is ambiguous. This CDR3 region has 14 residues. Germline CDR1 SGHTS, CDR2 YDEGEE. Trimming took off 0 bases at V and 4 bases at J, with 11 bases between the two ends. The CDR3 region is CASSLGWAEYEQYF. Here the CDR3 DNA reads TGTGCCAGCAGCTTGGGGTGGGCTGAGTACGAGCAGTACTTC. Full variable domain (rest looked up from reference TRBV5-8 and TRBJ2-7): EAGVTQSPTHLIKTRGQQATLRCSPISGHTSVYWYQQALGLGLQFLLWYDEGEERNRGNFPPRFSGRQFPNYSSELNVNALELEDSALYLCASSLGWAEYEQYFGPGTRLTVT.

A single count supports this clone. The rearrangement uses TRBV28 and TRBJ1-4, with a tentative D call TRBD1 (6 bases). V gave up 6 bases and J gave up 4 bases, with 12 bases separating them. Per germline, CDR1 MDHEN and CDR2 SYDVKM. This CDR3 has 14 amino acids. The CDR3 bases are TGTGCCAGCAGGCAGACAGGCTATAATGAAAAACTGTTTTTT. It encodes CASRQTGYNEKLFF.

The chain couples TRBV11-2 to TRBJ2-1, with 8 bases lining up with TRBD2. CDR1 is SGHAT and CDR2 is FQNNGV in the germline V gene. The CDR3 consists of 15 residues. The ends lost 1 base at V and 5 bases at J; junction bases unmatched: 4. The CDR3 loop reads CASSLGTSRDNEQFF. The CDR3 nucleotides are TGTGCCAGCAGCTTAGGGACTAGCAGGGACAATGAGCAGTTCTTC.

V is TRBV14 and J is TRBJ2-3; D is perhaps TRBD2 (5 bases). This CDR3 contains 12 residues. V gave up 0 bases and J gave up 11 bases, with 9 bases separating them. Germline CDR1 and CDR2: SGHDN and FVKESK. CDR3 nucleotides: TGTGCCAGCAGCCAAGAATCGGGGAGGCAGTATTTT. It codes for CASSQESGRQYF.

The chain joins TRBV6-2 or TRBV6-3 to TRBJ2-1, with 13 bases aligning to TRBD2. After removal of 2 bases from V and 8 bases from J, the junction contained 9 bases not matched to a gene. The germline V gene has CDR1 MNHEY and CDR2 SVGEGT. This CDR3 spans 17 amino acids. CDR3 in amino acids: CASSYPTSGRRHDEQFF. In DNA form, the CDR3 reads TGTGCCAGCAGTTACCCGACTAGCGGGAGGCGCCATGATGAGCAGTTCTTC.

The gene calls are TRBV24-1 and TRBJ2-5; 11 bases agree with TRBD1. Germline trimming cut 0 bases from V and 5 bases from J; bases unmatched to any gene: 7. The germline CDR1 and CDR2 sequences are KGHDR and SFDVKD. This CDR3 contains 17 residues. The CDR3 spells CATSDLSVGQGDETQYF. In nucleotides, the CDR3 is TGTGCCACCAGTGATTTGTCGGTGGGACAGGGGGATGAGACCCAGTACTTC.

The chain carries TRBV29-1 and TRBJ1-3; D is undetermined. Germline V gene lookup returns CDR1 SQVTM and CDR2 ANQGSEA. V was shortened by 4 bases and J by 1 base, with 8 bases between the two germline ends. This CDR3 spans 13 amino acids. CDR3 nucleotide sequence: TGCAGCGTTGGGCTGATTTCTGGAAACACCATATATTTT. Its translation: CSVGLISGNTIYF.

The rearrangement links TRBV6-5 to TRBJ1-5, with D hard to call. The V end was cut by 7 bases, the J end by 0 bases, with 4 bases between. CDR1 is MNHEY, CDR2 SVGAGI, per germline. This CDR3 is 12 amino acids long. For the CDR3, the DNA is TGTGCCAGCAAATATAGCAATCAGCCCCAGCATTTT. It codes for CASKYSNQPQHF.

The chain is built from TRBV2 and TRBJ2-2, with TRBD1 identical over 10 bases. From germline, CDR1 is SNHLY and CDR2 FYNNEI. The CDR3 spans 15 residues. V shed 4 bases, J shed 5 bases, and the junction held 4 bases outside the gene matches. CDR3 sequence reads: CASSGQGARTGELFF. The CDR3 nucleotides are TGTGCCAGCAGTGGACAGGGGGCAAGGACCGGGGAGCTGTTTTTT.

This chain uses TRBV11-3 with TRBJ2-1, with TRBD2 matching over 12 bases. With 11 bases clipped from V and 7 bases from J, the junction kept 12 bases outside the gene matches. Germline V CDR1 and CDR2: SGHNT, YENEEA. This CDR3 has 15 residues. This CDR3 is CASRASGRGGNEQFF. CDR3 DNA: TGTGCCTCGCGGGCTAGCGGGAGGGGAGGGAATGAGCAGTTCTTC. Together with reference TRBV11-3 and TRBJ2-1, the CDR3 gives the full variable domain: EAGVVQSPRYKIIEKKQPVAFWCNPISGHNTLYWYLQNLGQGPELLIRYENEEAVDDSQLPKDRFSAERLKGVDSTLKIQPAELGDSAVYLCASRASGRGGNEQFFGPGTRLTVL.

The V and J genes are TRBV29-1 and TRBJ2-2, with TRBD2 identical over 10 bases. Germline CDR1 and CDR2: SQVTM and ANQGSEA. V lost 4 bases, J lost 2 bases, and 7 bases stayed unmatched. The CDR3 consists of 16 residues. The DNA of the CDR3 is TGCAGCGTTGTTATGAGCGGGAGGGCTAACACCGGGGAGCTGTTTTTT. This gives the protein CSVVMSGRANTGELFF.

This sequence joins TRBV13 and TRBJ1-1, with 8 bases matching TRBD1. The CDR3 sequence is 13 residues long. Germline trimming cut 5 bases from V and 7 bases from J; bases unmatched to any gene: 6. Germline CDR1 and CDR2: PRHDT and FYEKMQ (reference sequence). CDR3 DNA: TGTGCCAGCAGCCGCGGGACAGGACGTGAAGCTTTCTTT. It yields the protein CASSRGTGREAFF. Supplemented by reference TRBV13 and TRBJ1-1, the full variable domain reads AAGVIQSPRHLIKEKRETATLKCYPIPRHDTVYWYQQGPGQDPQFLISFYEKMQSDKGSIPDRFSAQQFSDYHSELNMSSLELGDSALYFCASSRGTGREAFFGQGTRLTVV.